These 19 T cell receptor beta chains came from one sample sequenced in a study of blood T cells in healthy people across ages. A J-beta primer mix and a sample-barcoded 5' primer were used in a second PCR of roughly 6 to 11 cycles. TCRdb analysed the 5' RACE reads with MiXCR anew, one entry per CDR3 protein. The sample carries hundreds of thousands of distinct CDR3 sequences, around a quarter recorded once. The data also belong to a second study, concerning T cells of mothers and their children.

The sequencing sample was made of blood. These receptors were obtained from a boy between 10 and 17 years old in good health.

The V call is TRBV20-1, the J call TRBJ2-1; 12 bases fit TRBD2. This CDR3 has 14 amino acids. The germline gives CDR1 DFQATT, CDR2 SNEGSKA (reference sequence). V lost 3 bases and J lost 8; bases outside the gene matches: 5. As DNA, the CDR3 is TGCAGTGCTAGCAGACTAGCGGGAGCCCATGAGCAGTTCTTC. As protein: CSASRLAGAHEQFF.

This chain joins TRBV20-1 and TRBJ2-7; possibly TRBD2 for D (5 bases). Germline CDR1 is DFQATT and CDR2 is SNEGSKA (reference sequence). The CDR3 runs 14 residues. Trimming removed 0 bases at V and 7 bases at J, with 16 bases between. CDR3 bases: TGCAGTGCTAGAGATAACCTAGCACCGGGGGAGCAGTACTTC. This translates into CSARDNLAPGEQYF.

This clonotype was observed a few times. CDR3 sequence (DNA): TGTGCCAGCAGTTGGTCTGACGGGGGCTACACCTTC. Translation: CASSWSDGGYTF. This chain connects TRBV28 to TRBJ1-2; D is unclear. CDR1 MDHEN and CDR2 SYDVKM come from the germline V gene. V was shortened by 4 bases and J by 8 bases, with 11 bases between the two germline ends. CDR3 length: 12 amino acids.

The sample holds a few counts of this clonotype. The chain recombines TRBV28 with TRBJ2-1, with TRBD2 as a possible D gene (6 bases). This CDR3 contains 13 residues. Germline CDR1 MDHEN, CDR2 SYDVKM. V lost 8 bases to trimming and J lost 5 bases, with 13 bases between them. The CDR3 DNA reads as TGTGCCAGCCGAGGAGGGATCCACAATGAGCAGTTCTTC. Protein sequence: CASRGGIHNEQFF.

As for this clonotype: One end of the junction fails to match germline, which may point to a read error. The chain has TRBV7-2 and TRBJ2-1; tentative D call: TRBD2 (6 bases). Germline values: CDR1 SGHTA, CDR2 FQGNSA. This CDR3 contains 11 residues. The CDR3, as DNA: TGTGCCAGCAGCTCTCGGGACTCGGCTCTCTTC. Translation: CASSSRDSALF.

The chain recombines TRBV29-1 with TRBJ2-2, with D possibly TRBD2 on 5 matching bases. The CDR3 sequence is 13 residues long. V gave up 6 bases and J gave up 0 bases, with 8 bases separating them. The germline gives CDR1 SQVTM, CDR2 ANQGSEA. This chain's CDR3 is CSVRASNTGELFF. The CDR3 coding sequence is TGCAGCGTGCGGGCTTCGAACACCGGGGAGCTGTTTTTT.

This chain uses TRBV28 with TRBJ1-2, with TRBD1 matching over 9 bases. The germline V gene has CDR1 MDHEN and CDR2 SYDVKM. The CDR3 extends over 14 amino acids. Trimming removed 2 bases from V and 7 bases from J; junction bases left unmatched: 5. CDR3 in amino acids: CASSLGQGRFGYTF. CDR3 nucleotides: TGTGCCAGCAGTTTAGGACAGGGGAGGTTTGGCTACACCTTC.

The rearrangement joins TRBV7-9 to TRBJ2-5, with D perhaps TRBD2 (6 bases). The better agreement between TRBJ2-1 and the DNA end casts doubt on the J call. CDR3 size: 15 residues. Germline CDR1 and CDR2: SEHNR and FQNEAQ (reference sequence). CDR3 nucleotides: TGTGCCAGCAGCTTAGCTGCGGGGCCACGGGGTGAGCAGTTCTTC. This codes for CASSLAAGPRGEQFF.

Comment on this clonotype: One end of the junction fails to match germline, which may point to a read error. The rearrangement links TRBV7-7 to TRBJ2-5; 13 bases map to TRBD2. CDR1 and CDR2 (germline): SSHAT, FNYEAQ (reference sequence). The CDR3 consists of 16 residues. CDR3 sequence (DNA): TGTGCTAGCAGCTTCCGGACTAGCGGGGGCCAAGAGACCCAGTACTTC. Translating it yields CASSFRTSGGQETQYF.

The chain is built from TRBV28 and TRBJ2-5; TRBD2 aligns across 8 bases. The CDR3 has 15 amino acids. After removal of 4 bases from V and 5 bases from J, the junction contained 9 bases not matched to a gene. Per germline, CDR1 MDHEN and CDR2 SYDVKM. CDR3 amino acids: CASSSAGLGMETQYF. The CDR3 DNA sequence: TGTGCCAGCAGTTCTGCGGGACTAGGAATGGAGACCCAGTACTTC.

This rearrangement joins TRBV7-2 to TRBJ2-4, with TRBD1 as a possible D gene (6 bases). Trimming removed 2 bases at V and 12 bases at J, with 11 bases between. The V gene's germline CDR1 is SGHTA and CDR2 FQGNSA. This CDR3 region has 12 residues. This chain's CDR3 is CASSLQRDNQYF. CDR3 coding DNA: TGTGCCAGCAGCTTACAAAGGGACAATCAGTACTTC.

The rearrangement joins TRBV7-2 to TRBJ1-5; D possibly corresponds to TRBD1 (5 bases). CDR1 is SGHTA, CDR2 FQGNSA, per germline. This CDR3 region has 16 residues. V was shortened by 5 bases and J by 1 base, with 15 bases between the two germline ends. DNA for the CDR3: TGTGCCAGCAGCCCTTCGTCGGGGCCCAGCAATCAGCCCCAGCATTTT. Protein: CASSPSSGPSNQPQHF.

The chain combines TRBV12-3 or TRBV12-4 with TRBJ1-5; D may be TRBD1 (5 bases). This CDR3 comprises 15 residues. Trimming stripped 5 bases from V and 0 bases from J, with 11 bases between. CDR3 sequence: CASSPDTGSNQPQHF. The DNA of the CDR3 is TGTGCCAGCAGTCCGGACACAGGTAGCAATCAGCCCCAGCATTTT.

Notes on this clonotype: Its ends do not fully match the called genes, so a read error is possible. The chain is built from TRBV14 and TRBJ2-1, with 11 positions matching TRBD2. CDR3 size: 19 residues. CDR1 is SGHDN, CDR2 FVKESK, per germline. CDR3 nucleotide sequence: TGTGCCAGCAGCAAAGAGAGTTCGATACTAGCGGGAGTTTCCCATGAGCAGTTCTTC. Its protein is CASSKESSILAGVSHEQFF.

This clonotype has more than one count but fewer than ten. The CDR3 spells CSASPYRGPYNEQFF. The CDR3 DNA sequence: TGCAGTGCTAGCCCCTACAGGGGGCCCTACAATGAGCAGTTCTTC. The chain has TRBV20-1 and TRBJ2-1, with 9 bases aligning to TRBD1. Trimming took 3 bases from V and 2 from J; bases not matched to a gene: 5. Germline values: CDR1 DFQATT, CDR2 SNEGSKA (reference sequence). This CDR3 is 15 amino acids long.

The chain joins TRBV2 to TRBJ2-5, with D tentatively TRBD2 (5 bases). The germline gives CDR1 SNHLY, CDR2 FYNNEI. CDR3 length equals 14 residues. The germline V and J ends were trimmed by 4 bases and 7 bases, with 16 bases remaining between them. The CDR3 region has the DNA TGTGCCAGCAGTGTTCGGGGAACGCCTGGGACCCAGTACTTC. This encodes CASSVRGTPGTQYF. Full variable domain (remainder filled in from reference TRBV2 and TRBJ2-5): EPEVTQTPSHQVTQMGQEVILRCVPISNHLYFYWYRQILGQKVEFLVSFYNNEISEKSEIFDDQFSVERPDGSNFTLKIRSTKLEDSAMYFCASSVRGTPGTQYFGPGTRLLVL.

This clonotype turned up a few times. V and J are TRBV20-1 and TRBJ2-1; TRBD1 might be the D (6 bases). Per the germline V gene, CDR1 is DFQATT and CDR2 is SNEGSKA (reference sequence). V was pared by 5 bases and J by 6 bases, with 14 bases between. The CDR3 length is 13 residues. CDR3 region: CSAPKGESNEQFF. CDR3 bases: TGCAGTGCTCCCAAGGGGGAGTCCAATGAGCAGTTCTTC.

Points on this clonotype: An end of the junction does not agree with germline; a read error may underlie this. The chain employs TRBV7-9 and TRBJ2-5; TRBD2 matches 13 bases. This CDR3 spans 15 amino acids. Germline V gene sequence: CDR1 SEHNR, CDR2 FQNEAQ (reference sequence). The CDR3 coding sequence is TGTGCCAGCAGCTTAGCGCCCGGGACTAGCGGGGACATGCTCTTC. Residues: CASSLAPGTSGDMLF.

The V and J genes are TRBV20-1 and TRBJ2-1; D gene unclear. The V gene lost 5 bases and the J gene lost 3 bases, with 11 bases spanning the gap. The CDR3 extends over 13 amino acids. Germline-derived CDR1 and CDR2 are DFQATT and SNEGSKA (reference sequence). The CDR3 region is CSAPSTYYNEQFF. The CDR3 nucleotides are TGCAGTGCTCCGTCGACCTACTACAATGAGCAGTTCTTC.